This TCR beta chain came from a study of blood T cell repertoires in COVID-19. Study as a whole: Samples of COVID-19 (acute and convalescent) were obtained from the United States, Italy and Spain.

V gave up 3 bases and J gave up 2 bases, with 19 bases separating them. Germline V gives CDR1 LGHDT, CDR2 YNNKEL (reference sequence). The CDR3 sequence is 17 residues long. Original handling: Reference gene primer amplification gave nucleated cell count estimates. Here immunoSEQ multiplex PCR was the method, and the copy in TCRdb shows in-frame clones only, minus some. V, J and clone size are those of that table, while D and trimming were read from the DNA. The sample includes approximately 100,000 clones, approximately 86% seen only once; the top ten take roughly 3.5%. The chain combines TRBV3-1 (or the pseudogene TRBV3-2) with TRBJ1-2; D may be TRBD1 (5 bases). Material for sequencing was peripheral blood. The TCR sequence derives from a human donor in a cohort sampled during active COVID-19. The CDR3 is CASSHMALGLWNYGYTF. CDR3 sequence (DNA): TGTGCCAGCAGCCACATGGCCCTGGGACTCTGGAACTATGGCTACACCTTC.